The rows below give T cell receptor beta chains drawn from one sample of a study of cytomegalovirus exposure and HLA in healthy donors. TCRdb's copy holds only in-frame clones and misses some; the assay was immunoSEQ multiplex PCR. Among some 120,000 clones listed, less than 20% were seen once. Material for sequencing was PBMCs. These receptor sequences come from a woman in her late teens or twenties in good health and CMV-seronegative. The CDR3 runs from the conserved cysteine through the conserved F or W.

v_call: TRBV7-6
j_call: TRBJ2-2
cdr3_aa: CASSFSAGGNTGELFF

v_call: TRBV29-1
j_call: TRBJ2-1
cdr3_aa: CSVESSGRQYNEQFF

v_call: TRBV5-1
j_call: TRBJ2-2
cdr3_aa: CASRLARGPGELFF

v_call: TRBV10-2
j_call: TRBJ2-1
cdr3_aa: CASSEGPYNEQFF

v_call: TRBV2
j_call: TRBJ1-4
cdr3_aa: CASSDWLPNEKLFF

v_call: TRBV6-6
j_call: TRBJ1-1
cdr3_aa: CASRPGQVNTEAFF

v_call: TRBV7-6
j_call: TRBJ2-7
cdr3_aa: CASSREINSYEQYF

v_call: TRBV9
j_call: TRBJ2-7
cdr3_aa: CASSATSGGDYEQYF

v_call: TRBV6-1
j_call: TRBJ1-4
cdr3_aa: CASSEARQEKLFF

v_call: TRBV11-2
j_call: TRBJ1-1
cdr3_aa: CASSPLPGQGAPEAFF

v_call: TRBV2
j_call: TRBJ1-5
cdr3_aa: CASRPGQGVFQPQHF

v_call: TRBV29-1
j_call: TRBJ2-7
cdr3_aa: CSGTIPGEQYF

v_call: TRBV5-1
j_call: TRBJ2-2
cdr3_aa: CASSLVQGGELFF

v_call: TRBV30
j_call: TRBJ2-5
cdr3_aa: CAWSGSGRVGETQYF

v_call: TRBV5-6
j_call: TRBJ2-3
cdr3_aa: CASSLDGTSIADTQYF

v_call: TRBV19
j_call: TRBJ2-6
cdr3_aa: CASKDRPSGANVLTF

v_call: TRBV28
j_call: TRBJ2-1
cdr3_aa: CASTGVYNEQFF

v_call: TRBV5-1
j_call: TRBJ2-2
cdr3_aa: CASSLSQTNTGELFF

v_call: TRBV5-1
j_call: TRBJ1-5
cdr3_aa: CASSVGGGPQHF

v_call: TRBV18
j_call: TRBJ2-3
cdr3_aa: CASSRGQGFTDTQYF

v_call: TRBV30
j_call: TRBJ2-1
cdr3_aa: CAWTGLEGPNEQFF

v_call: TRBV7-2
j_call: TRBJ2-2
cdr3_aa: CASSHGVVGGTGELFF

v_call: TRBV5-1
j_call: TRBJ2-5
cdr3_aa: CASSWGPANQETQYF

v_call: TRBV6-6
j_call: TRBJ2-1
cdr3_aa: CASSSTSGTGDNEQFF

v_call: TRBV15
j_call: TRBJ2-2
cdr3_aa: CATSRLLTSNTGELFF

v_call: TRBV2
j_call: TRBJ1-3
cdr3_aa: CASRRTGGSGNTIYF

v_call: TRBV5-4
j_call: TRBJ2-2
cdr3_aa: CASSLQGETGELFF

v_call: TRBV7-9
j_call: TRBJ2-5
cdr3_aa: CASSLGYPGQETQYF

v_call: TRBV30
j_call: TRBJ2-7
cdr3_aa: CAWRRGSAYEQYF

v_call: TRBV28
j_call: TRBJ1-6
cdr3_aa: CASSFHGAGSPLHF

v_call: TRBV7-3
j_call: TRBJ1-2
cdr3_aa: CASSEKQGPNYGYTF

v_call: TRBV2
j_call: TRBJ2-5
cdr3_aa: CASAGQRQETQYF

v_call: TRBV5-8
j_call: TRBJ1-3
cdr3_aa: CASSFGGSSGNTIYF

v_call: TRBV7-6
j_call: TRBJ2-1
cdr3_aa: CASSNRDSYNEQFF

v_call: TRBV28
j_call: TRBJ2-5
cdr3_aa: CASSFDQAQETQYF

v_call: TRBV5-4
j_call: TRBJ1-5
cdr3_aa: CASSLDRGGQPQHF

v_call: TRBV6-1
j_call: TRBJ2-5
cdr3_aa: CASSEARLARTQYF

v_call: TRBV7-7
j_call: TRBJ2-5
cdr3_aa: CASSRGTSGKETQYF

v_call: TRBV19
j_call: TRBJ1-1
cdr3_aa: CASRLRERNTEAFF

v_call: TRBV2
j_call: TRBJ2-3
cdr3_aa: CASSEERRADTQYF

v_call: TRBV6-1
j_call: TRBJ2-1
cdr3_aa: CASSEGPSSYNEQFF

v_call: TRBV5-1
j_call: TRBJ2-5
cdr3_aa: CASRVSGQSKETQYF

v_call: TRBV5-6
j_call: TRBJ1-2
cdr3_aa: CASSPVTGGYGYTF

v_call: TRBV5-1
j_call: TRBJ2-1
cdr3_aa: CASSWTGQFYNEQFF

v_call: TRBV6-1
j_call: TRBJ1-5
cdr3_aa: CASSEGLNRGRQPQHF

v_call: TRBV6-1
j_call: TRBJ2-1
cdr3_aa: CASSEPVANEQFF

v_call: TRBV28
j_call: TRBJ2-7
cdr3_aa: CASSPRGLAGGSYEQYF

v_call: TRBV27
j_call: TRBJ1-4
cdr3_aa: CASSLWTGGEKLFF

v_call: TRBV18
j_call: TRBJ1-4
cdr3_aa: CASSDRTRNEKLFF

v_call: TRBV4-2
j_call: TRBJ1-4
cdr3_aa: CASSPRDTGIEKLFF

v_call: TRBV19
j_call: TRBJ2-7
cdr3_aa: CASSRGERGLFSYEQYF

v_call: TRBV7-6
j_call: TRBJ1-4
cdr3_aa: CASSLATTGGNEKLFF

v_call: TRBV11-1
j_call: TRBJ2-7
cdr3_aa: CASSFSTYEQYF

v_call: TRBV2
j_call: TRBJ1-1
cdr3_aa: CASSWQGAPPLFEAFF

v_call: TRBV27
j_call: TRBJ1-2
cdr3_aa: CASRTTTGGEGYTF

v_call: TRBV30
j_call: TRBJ1-5
cdr3_aa: CAWSGNLIGQGIFQPQHF

v_call: TRBV2
j_call: TRBJ1-2
cdr3_aa: CASSPHSTYGYTF

v_call: TRBV6-5
j_call: TRBJ2-5
cdr3_aa: CASSFSGKETQYF

v_call: TRBV9
j_call: TRBJ2-5
cdr3_aa: CASSPPRTETQYF